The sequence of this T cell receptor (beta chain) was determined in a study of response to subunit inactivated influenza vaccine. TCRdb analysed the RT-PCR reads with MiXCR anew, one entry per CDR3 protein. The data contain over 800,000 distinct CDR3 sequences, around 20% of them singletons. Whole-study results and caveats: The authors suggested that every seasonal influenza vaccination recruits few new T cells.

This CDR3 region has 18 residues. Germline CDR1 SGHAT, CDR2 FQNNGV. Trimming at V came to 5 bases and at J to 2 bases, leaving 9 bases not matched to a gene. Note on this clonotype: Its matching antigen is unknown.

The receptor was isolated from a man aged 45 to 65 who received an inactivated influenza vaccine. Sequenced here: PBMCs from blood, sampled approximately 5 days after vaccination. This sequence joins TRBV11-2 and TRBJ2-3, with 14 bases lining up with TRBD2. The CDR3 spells CASSHSGLAGGITDTQYF. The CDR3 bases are TGTGCCAGCAGCCATTCTGGACTAGCGGGGGGTATCACAGATACGCAGTATTTT.